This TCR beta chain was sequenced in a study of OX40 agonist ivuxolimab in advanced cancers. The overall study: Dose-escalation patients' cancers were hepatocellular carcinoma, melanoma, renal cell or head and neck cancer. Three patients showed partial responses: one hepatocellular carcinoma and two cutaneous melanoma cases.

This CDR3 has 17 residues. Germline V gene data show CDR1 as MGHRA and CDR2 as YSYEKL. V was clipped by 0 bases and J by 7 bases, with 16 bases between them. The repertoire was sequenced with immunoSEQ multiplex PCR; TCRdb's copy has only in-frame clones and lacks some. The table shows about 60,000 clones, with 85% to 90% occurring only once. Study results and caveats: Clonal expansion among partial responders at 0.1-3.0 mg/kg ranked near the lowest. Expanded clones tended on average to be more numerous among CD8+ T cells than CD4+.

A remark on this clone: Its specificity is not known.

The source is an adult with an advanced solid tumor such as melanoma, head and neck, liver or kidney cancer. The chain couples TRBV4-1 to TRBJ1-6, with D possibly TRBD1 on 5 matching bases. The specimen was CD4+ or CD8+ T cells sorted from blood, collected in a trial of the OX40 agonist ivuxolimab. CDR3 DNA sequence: TGCGCCAGCAGCCAAGATGGGGGGAGGTCGGGGAATTCACCCCTCCACTTT. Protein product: CASSQDGGRSGNSPLHF.